A selection of T cell receptor beta chains follows, all from one sample in a study of shared clonotypes between healthy human individuals. Measured with immunoSEQ multiplex PCR; TCRdb has only the in-frame clones, and not every one. The table includes around 2,000,000 clones, 85% to 95% detected once. Sequencing was performed on naive CD4+ T cells sorted from blood. The receptors were gathered from a man aged 18 to 29 in good health. Each CDR3 is given with its conserved first and last residue. D genes are given only for firm matches. Clone sizes are given selectively: once, few, many, or a class where the clone is expanded.

>TRBD1|-|TRBV27|TRBJ1-1
TGTGCCAGCAGCCGGGACAGGGTGGAAACTGAAGCTTTCTTT
CASSRDRVETEAFF
>TRBD1|many|TRBV5-1|TRBJ1-1
TGCGCCAGCCTACAACGGGACAGGGGAAGTACTGAAGCTTTCTTT
CASLQRDRGSTEAFF
>-|once|TRBV18|TRBJ1-5
TGTGCCAGCTCACCAGGGGATAATCAGCCCCAGCATTTT
CASSPGDNQPQHF
>TRBD1|-|TRBV29-1|TRBJ2-2
TGCAGCGTTGTGGGCGGGACAGGGGGGAACACCGGGGAGCTGTTTTTT
CSVVGGTGGNTGELFF
>-|-|TRBV5-4|TRBJ2-1
TGTGCCAGCAGCTTGAGAGGCGGTGAGCAGTTCTTC
CASSLRGGEQFF
>TRBD2|-|TRBV5-1|TRBJ2-3
TGCGCCAGCAGCCTGACTAGCGGGGGAACTAATACGCAGTATTTT
CASSLTSGGTNTQYF
>TRBD1|-|TRBV5-1|TRBJ2-7
TGCGCCAGCAGCGACCCGGGACAGCCCTACGAGCAGTACTTC
CASSDPGQPYEQYF
>TRBD1|-|TRBV10-3|TRBJ2-7
TGTGCCATCAGTGAGTCTGGGACAGGGGTTAGCGAGCAGTACTTC
CAISESGTGVSEQYF
>-|many|TRBV7-9|TRBJ2-3
TGTGCCAGCAGCTTAGTCTCCCGGGCGCCGCAGTATTTT
CASSLVSRAPQYF
>TRBD2|-|TRBV5-1|TRBJ2-1
TGCGCCAGCAGCCCGCAACCGGGACTAGCGGACTACTACAATGAGCAGTTCTTC
CASSPQPGLADYYNEQFF
>-|-|TRBV6-4|TRBJ1-2
TGTGCCAGCAGGCCCGGGACGTTAGCTAACTATGGCTACACCTTC
CASRPGTLANYGYTF
>-|-|TRBV5-5|TRBJ2-7
TGTGCCAGCAGAAGGGACGGGTCCTACGAGCAGTACTTC
CASRRDGSYEQYF
>TRBD1|many|TRBV13|TRBJ2-7
TGTGCCAGCAGCCTAGGGACAGACATTCTAACCTACGAGCAGTACTTC
CASSLGTDILTYEQYF
>-|-|TRBV30|TRBJ2-1
TGTGCCTGGAGGGGGGGTTGGAATGAGCAGTTCTTC
CAWRGGWNEQFF
>TRBD2|-|TRBV6-7|TRBJ2-3
TGTGCCAGCAGTTACTCCGGTCGAGCGGGGGGGCAAGATACGCAGTATTTT
CASSYSGRAGGQDTQYF
>-|-|TRBV6-7|TRBJ2-7
TGTGCCAACCCAGGGGTTCCCTACGAGCAGTACTTC
CANPGVPYEQYF
>TRBD2|-|TRBV7-9|TRBJ2-3
TGTGCCAGCAGCTCCCTGGGACTAGCGGGGACAGATACGCAGTATTTT
CASSSLGLAGTDTQYF
>TRBD1|-|TRBV19|TRBJ1-2
TGTGCCAGTACCCCGGGACAGACTTTCTATGGCTACACCTTC
CASTPGQTFYGYTF
>TRBD2|-|TRBV6-1|TRBJ2-3
TGTGCCAGCAGTGTGGTAGCGGGGGGCCGGGGCACAGATACGCAGTATTTT
CASSVVAGGRGTDTQYF
>-|-|TRBV5-1|TRBJ2-2
TGCGCCAGCAGCTTGGTTGCAGGGACCAACACCGGGGAGCTGTTTTTT
CASSLVAGTNTGELFF
>-|-|TRBV7-6|TRBJ1-1
TGTGCCAGCAGCTTAGGAGCGAACACTGAAGCTTTCTTT
CASSLGANTEAFF
>-|-|TRBV2|TRBJ1-5
TGTGCCAGCAGTGAAGGTAGGGTCGGCCAGCCCCAGCATTTT
CASSEGRVGQPQHF
>TRBD1|-|TRBV19|TRBJ2-7
TGTGCCAGTAGTCCCGGACAGGGGATGAGCACCTACGAGCAGTACTTC
CASSPGQGMSTYEQYF
>-|-|TRBV4-1|TRBJ1-3
TGCGCCAGCAGCCCGACATTAGCGCCTGGAAACACCATATATTTT
CASSPTLAPGNTIYF
>-|-|TRBV30|TRBJ1-5
TGTGCCTGGAGTTTGGGGACTGGCCAGCCCCAGCATTTT
CAWSLGTGQPQHF
>-|-|TRBV7-8|TRBJ2-7
TGTGCCAGCAGCCTCGGGACACGCAACTACGAGCAGTACTTC
CASSLGTRNYEQYF
>TRBD1|-|TRBV5-1|TRBJ2-5
TGCGCCAGCAACCGGGACAGCTTTTACCAAGAGACCCAGTACTTC
CASNRDSFYQETQYF
>TRBD1|-|TRBV18|TRBJ1-1
TGTGCCAGCTCTACTACAGGGGGTGGAACTGAAGCTTTCTTT
CASSTTGGGTEAFF
>-|-|TRBV7-9|TRBJ1-4
TGTGCCAGCAGCTCGAGGGTACCTCTGGCAACTAATGAAAAACTGTTTTTT
CASSSRVPLATNEKLFF
>TRBD2|-|TRBV30|TRBJ2-1
TGTGCCTGGACGGCGGCTAGCGGTTACAATGAGCAGTTCTTC
CAWTAASGYNEQFF
>-|-|TRBV4-1|TRBJ1-2
TGCGCCAGCAGCCAAGTCGGATCGGGGAACTATGGCTACACCTTC
CASSQVGSGNYGYTF
>TRBD1|-|TRBV10-3|TRBJ1-1
TGTGCCATCAGGGCTGGACAGGGCACTGAAGCTTTCTTT
CAIRAGQGTEAFF
>-|-|TRBV6-1|TRBJ2-1
TGTGCCAGCAGTGTTCATGTCGGGGGAACCTACAATGAGCAGTTCTTC
CASSVHVGGTYNEQFF
>-|once|TRBV19|TRBJ1-6
TGTGCCAGTAGTATGCAGGCCGCTAATTCACCCCTCCACTTT
CASSMQAANSPLHF
>TRBD2|-|TRBV5-1|TRBJ2-3
TGCGCCAGCAGAGCGAGGGCGGGAGGTATGGGAACAGATACGCAGTATTTT
CASRARAGGMGTDTQYF
>-|-|TRBV19|TRBJ2-5
TGTGCCAGTAGTAAGGGGGGAGGGCCAGGAGAGACCCAGTACTTC
CASSKGGGPGETQYF
>-|-|TRBV5-6|TRBJ2-2
TGTGCCAGCAGCCTATCTCCCGGACGGGCAGCCACCGGGGAGCTGTTTTTT
CASSLSPGRAATGELFF
>-|-|TRBV30|TRBJ1-6
TGTGCCTGGAACTACCGCCCCGGTGGGCGAAGCTATAATTCACCCCTCCACTTT
CAWNYRPGGRSYNSPLHF
>TRBD1|-|TRBV7-2|TRBJ2-7
TGTGCCAGCAGCTTAGAGGGGGCGGCCTACGAGCAGTACTTC
CASSLEGAAYEQYF
>-|-|TRBV28|TRBJ2-3
TGTGCCAGCAGTTTACGGTCCGGGACCGTCACAGATACGCAGTATTTT
CASSLRSGTVTDTQYF
>-|-|TRBV5-1|TRBJ2-7
TGCGCCAGCAGCTTGGGGTCGGGCAGTCCCTACGAGCAGTACTTC
CASSLGSGSPYEQYF
>TRBD1|-|TRBV11-2|TRBJ1-6
TGTGCCAGCAGCGGACAGGGAGCATCACCCCTCCACTTT
CASSGQGASPLHF
>-|-|TRBV30|TRBJ2-6
TGTGCCTGGAGTGTAACGGGGGCCAACGTCCTGACTTTC
CAWSVTGANVLTF
>-|-|TRBV5-1|TRBJ1-6
TGCGCCAGCAGAAAGGACAGCCCTTATAATTCACCCCTCCACTTT
CASRKDSPYNSPLHF
>-|-|TRBV27|TRBJ1-2
TGTGCCACCGCCCGGGACGCCCCCTCTAACTATGGCTACACCTTC
CATARDAPSNYGYTF
>-|-|TRBV5-4|TRBJ1-1
TGTGCCAGCAGCTTGGTTGGGCTCCTGAACACTGAAGCTTTCTTT
CASSLVGLLNTEAFF
>-|-|TRBV5-1|TRBJ2-3
TGCGCCAGCAGCGCGCGGACAACAGATACGCAGTATTTT
CASSARTTDTQYF
>TRBD1|-|TRBV5-6|TRBJ2-7
TGTGCCAGCAGAGCGGGACAGGGCAACGAGCAGTACTTC
CASRAGQGNEQYF
>TRBD1|-|TRBV7-6|TRBJ2-1
TGTGCCAGCAGCAGATGGACAGGGGGCAATGAGCAGTTCTTC
CASSRWTGGNEQFF